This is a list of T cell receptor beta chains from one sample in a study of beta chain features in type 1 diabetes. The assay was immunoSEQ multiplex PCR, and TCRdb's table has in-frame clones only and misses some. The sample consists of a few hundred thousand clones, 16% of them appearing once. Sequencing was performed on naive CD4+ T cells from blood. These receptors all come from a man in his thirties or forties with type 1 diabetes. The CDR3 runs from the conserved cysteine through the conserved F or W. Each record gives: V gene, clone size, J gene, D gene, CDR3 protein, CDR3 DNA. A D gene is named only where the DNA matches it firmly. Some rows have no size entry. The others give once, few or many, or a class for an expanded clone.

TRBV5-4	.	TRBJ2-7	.	CASSTDVYEQYF	TGTGCCAGCAGCACCGATGTCTACGAGCAGTACTTC
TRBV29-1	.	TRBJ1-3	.	CSVGQTTFSSGNTIYF	TGCAGCGTTGGTCAGACCACCTTCAGCTCTGGAAACACCATATATTTT
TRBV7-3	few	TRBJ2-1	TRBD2	CASSTSGTSSYNEQFF	TGTGCCAGCAGCACATCCGGGACTAGTTCCTACAATGAGCAGTTCTTC
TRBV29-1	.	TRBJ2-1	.	CSVEGGSTLNNEQFF	TGCAGCGTTGAAGGGGGGTCGACTCTTAACAATGAGCAGTTCTTC
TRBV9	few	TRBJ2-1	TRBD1	CASSVAGQGRNEQFF	TGTGCCAGCAGCGTAGCGGGACAGGGCAGGAATGAGCAGTTCTTC
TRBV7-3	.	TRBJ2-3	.	CASSPVGTDTQYF	TGTGCCAGCAGCCCTGTCGGCACAGATACGCAGTATTTT
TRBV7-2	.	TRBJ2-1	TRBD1	CASLKWTGGSYNEQFF	TGTGCCAGCCTTAAGTGGACAGGGGGCTCCTACAATGAGCAGTTCTTC
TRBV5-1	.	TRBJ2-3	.	CASSGSLGTRADTQYF	TGCGCCAGCAGCGGTAGCCTTGGCACGAGGGCAGATACGCAGTATTTT
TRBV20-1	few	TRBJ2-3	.	CSARLVAAQYF	TGCAGTGCTAGACTGGTCGCGGCTCAGTATTTT
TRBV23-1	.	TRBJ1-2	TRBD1	CASIQGAAGYTF	TGCGCCAGCATTCAGGGGGCGGCTGGCTACACCTTC
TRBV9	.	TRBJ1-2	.	CASSLKGKNNYGYTF	TGTGCCAGCAGCCTCAAGGGGAAGAATAACTATGGCTACACCTTC
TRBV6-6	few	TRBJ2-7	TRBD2	CASSLAGAIYEQYF	TGTGCCAGCAGTCTAGCGGGAGCGATATACGAGCAGTACTTC
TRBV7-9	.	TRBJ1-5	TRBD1	CASSSGQGSQPQHF	TGTGCCAGCAGCTCGGGACAGGGGAGTCAGCCCCAGCATTTT
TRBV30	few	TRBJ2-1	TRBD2	CAWSVLVGAGEQFF	TGTGCCTGGAGTGTCTTAGTGGGAGCGGGGGAGCAGTTCTTC
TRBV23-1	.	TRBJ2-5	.	CASSPPRAKTQYF	TGCGCCAGCAGTCCGCCCCGTGCGAAGACCCAGTACTTC
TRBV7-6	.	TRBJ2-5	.	CASSLEGTLQETQYF	TGTGCCAGCAGCTTAGAGGGGACTCTACAAGAGACCCAGTACTTC
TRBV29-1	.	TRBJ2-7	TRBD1	CSVTETGVEQYF	TGCAGCGTTACCGAGACAGGGGTCGAGCAGTACTTC
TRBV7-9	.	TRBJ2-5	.	CASSLGPAGETQYF	TGTGCCAGCAGCTTAGGGCCAGCGGGAGAGACCCAGTACTTC
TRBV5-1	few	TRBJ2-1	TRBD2	CASSLEGTSGSRSYNEQFF	TGCGCCAGCAGCTTGGAAGGGACTAGCGGGAGCCGGTCCTACAATGAGCAGTTCTTC
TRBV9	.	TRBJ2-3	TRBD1	CASSARTGGSDTQYF	TGTGCCAGCAGCGCCAGGACAGGGGGTTCAGATACGCAGTATTTT
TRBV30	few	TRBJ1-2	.	CAWTRGGGYTF	TGTGCCTGGACCCGAGGGGGAGGCTACACCTTC
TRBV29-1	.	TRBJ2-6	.	CSALSSGANVLTF	TGCAGCGCTTTGTCTTCCGGGGCCAACGTCCTGACTTTC
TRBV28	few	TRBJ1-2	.	CASSTSYGYTF	TGTGCCAGCAGCACAAGCTATGGCTACACCTTC
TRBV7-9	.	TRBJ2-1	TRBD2	CASSLGLAGRLIF	TGTGCCAGCAGCTTGGGACTAGCGGGACGCCTAATCTTC
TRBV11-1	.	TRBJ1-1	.	CASSLGWVNTEAFF	TGTGCCAGCAGCTTAGGTTGGGTGAACACTGAAGCTTTCTTT
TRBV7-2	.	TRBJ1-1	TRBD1	CASSYRGNTEAFF	TGTGCCAGCAGTTACAGGGGGAACACTGAAGCTTTCTTT
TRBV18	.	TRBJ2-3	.	CASSPPSSDTQYF	TGTGCCAGCTCACCACCGTCATCAGATACGCAGTATTTT
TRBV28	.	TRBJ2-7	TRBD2	CASSFPASGRPYEQYF	TGTGCCAGCAGTTTTCCCGCCAGCGGGAGACCCTACGAGCAGTACTTC
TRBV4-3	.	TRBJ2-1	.	CASSQDPGVPGEQFF	TGCGCCAGCAGCCAAGACCCAGGGGTCCCGGGTGAGCAGTTCTTC
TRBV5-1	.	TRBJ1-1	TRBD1	CASSTGTGPNTEAFF	TGCGCCAGCAGCACCGGGACAGGGCCGAACACTGAAGCTTTCTTT
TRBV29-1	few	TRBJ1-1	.	CSVERRLNTEAFF	TGCAGCGTTGAGAGGCGGCTGAACACTGAAGCTTTCTTT
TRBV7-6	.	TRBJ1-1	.	CASSSRWSGEAFF	TGTGCCAGCAGCTCGAGGTGGTCAGGGGAAGCTTTCTTT
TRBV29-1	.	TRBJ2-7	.	CSGTGPYPSEQYF	TGCAGCGGGACCGGGCCTTACCCCTCCGAGCAGTACTTC
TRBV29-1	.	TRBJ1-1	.	CSSAPGLRKDTEAFF	TGCAGCTCTGCTCCGGGGCTCAGGAAAGACACTGAAGCTTTCTTT
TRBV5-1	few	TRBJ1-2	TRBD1	CASSFGQGKGYTF	TGCGCCAGCAGCTTCGGACAGGGTAAAGGCTACACCTTC
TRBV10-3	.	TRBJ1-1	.	CAIRGAPTEAFF	TGTGCCATCAGAGGGGCTCCGACTGAAGCTTTCTTT
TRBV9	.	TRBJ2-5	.	CASSVAAAQETQYF	TGTGCCAGCAGCGTAGCGGCAGCCCAAGAGACCCAGTACTTC